This passage covers 24 T cell receptor beta chains from one sample sequenced in a study of shared clonotypes between healthy human individuals. Data came from immunoSEQ multiplex PCR; TCRdb stores just in-frame clones and leaves some out. Seen here are about 2,100,000 clones, more than 85% observed once, and the top ten hold about 1.5%. Only CD45RO-negative cells positively selected for CCR7 counted as naive CD8 cells, so terminally differentiated effector memory CD45RA+ cells were excluded. Sequencing used naive CD8+ T cells from PBMCs. These receptors came from a man aged 18 to 30 in good health. Some clones in this sample may be carry-over from other donors' samples.

V gene TRBV4-3 combines with J gene TRBJ2-7; TRBD1 might be the D (6 bases). The CDR3 runs 14 residues. CDR1 and CDR2 from the germline V gene are LGHNA and YSLEER. The V gene lost 2 bases and the J gene lost 4 bases, with 12 bases spanning the gap. CDR3 in amino acids: CASSQSTGWYEQYF. The CDR3 coding sequence is TGCGCCAGCAGCCAAAGCACAGGGTGGTACGAGCAGTACTTC.

The J gene is TRBJ2-7, the V gene TRBV4-1; a possible D gene is TRBD1 (5 bases). Germline V gives CDR1 MGHRA, CDR2 YSYEKL. The CDR3 is made up of 16 amino acids. V lost 2 bases and J 0 bases, leaving 14 bases between the germline ends. Here the CDR3 DNA reads TGCGCCAGCAGCCAACAACCGACAGTGAGCTCCTACGAGCAGTACTTC. Translating gives CASSQQPTVSSYEQYF.

In the case of this clone: In the same sample, other DNA sequences code for this CDR3. This sequence joins TRBV29-1 and TRBJ2-7; TRBD1 aligns across 9 bases. Germline V gene sequence: CDR1 SQVTM, CDR2 ANQGSEA. The CDR3 extends over 14 amino acids. V lost 6 bases to trimming and J lost 0 bases; unmatched junction nucleotides: 6. CDR3 protein: CSVEGTGSSYEQYF. CDR3 nucleotides: TGCAGCGTAGAGGGGACAGGGAGCTCCTACGAGCAGTACTTC.

J is TRBJ2-2 and V is TRBV7-2; 12 bases are a match to TRBD2. The length of the CDR3 is 17 residues. The germline V gene encodes CDR1 SGHTA and CDR2 FQGNSA. The V segment lost 6 bases and the J segment 13 bases; nucleotides outside the gene matches: 18. The CDR3 bases are TGTGCCAGCAGTTCTTTGGGGACTAGCGGGCCTAACCCCACGCTGTTTTTT. It encodes CASSSLGTSGPNPTLFF. The variable domain in full, completed from reference TRBV7-2 and TRBJ2-2, reads GAGVSQSPSNKVTEKGKDVELRCDPISGHTALYWYRQSLGQGLEFLIYFQGNSAPDKSGLPSDRFSAERTGGSVSTLTIQRTQQEDSAVYLCASSSLGTSGPNPTLFFGEGSRLTVL.

The chain couples TRBV14 to TRBJ2-1; TRBD2 agrees at 14 bases. CDR1 and CDR2 (germline): SGHDN, FVKESK. The CDR3 covers 17 residues. Trimming at V came to 0 bases and at J to 8 bases, leaving 6 bases not matched to a gene. The CDR3 is CASSQDGTSGSRDEQFF. The CDR3 DNA reads as TGTGCCAGCAGCCAAGACGGGACTAGCGGGAGTAGGGATGAGCAGTTCTTC. Filled out from reference TRBV14 and TRBJ2-1, the complete variable domain reads EAGVTQFPSHSVIEKGQTVTLRCDPISGHDNLYWYRRVMGKEIKFLLHFVKESKQDESGMPNNRFLAERTGGTYSTLKVQPAELEDSGVYFCASSQDGTSGSRDEQFFGPGTRLTVL.

This chain links TRBV5-4 with TRBJ1-1; no definite D call. The ends were cut back, 4 bases at V and 2 bases at J, with 18 bases in the middle. Germline CDR1 SGHNT, CDR2 YYREEE (reference sequence). This CDR3 has 16 residues. CDR3 amino acids: CASSAGGEVKNTEAFF. CDR3 in DNA: TGTGCCAGCAGCGCGGGTGGGGAAGTTAAAAACACTGAAGCTTTCTTT.

The chain is built from TRBV29-1 and TRBJ2-7; 10 bases match TRBD1. Looked up from germline, CDR1 is SQVTM and CDR2 is ANQGSEA. The CDR3 has 13 amino acids. Trimming removed 7 bases from V and 0 bases from J; junction bases left unmatched: 3. This chain's CDR3 is CSGRTGGSYEQYF. The CDR3 DNA reads TGCAGCGGGCGGACAGGGGGCTCCTACGAGCAGTACTTC.

CDR3 DNA: TGTGCCAGCAGCCAAAACGGACAGGGGCCGTTTGGGGGCAATCAGCCCCAGCATTTT. Protein product: CASSQNGQGPFGGNQPQHF. The chain couples TRBV28 to TRBJ1-5, with TRBD1 matching over 9 bases. Germline-derived CDR1 and CDR2 are MDHEN and SYDVKM. There are 19 residues in the CDR3. The V gene end was trimmed by 6 bases and the J gene end by 2 bases; junction bases not matched to a gene: 17.

The V and J genes are TRBV30 and TRBJ1-6; the D is unclear. Germline V gene data show CDR1 as GTSNPN and CDR2 as SVGIG (reference sequence). Trimming pared 4 bases from V and 3 bases from J, leaving 13 bases between. The CDR3 is made up of 15 amino acids. The CDR3 is CAWNPGPGYNSPLHF. The DNA for the CDR3 is TGTGCCTGGAACCCGGGCCCCGGCTATAATTCACCCCTCCACTTT.

The J gene is TRBJ1-2, the V gene TRBV2, with D tentatively TRBD1 (5 bases). V lost 2 bases and J 1 base, leaving 20 bases between the germline ends. The CDR3 spans 18 residues. CDR1 is SNHLY, CDR2 FYNNEI, per germline. CDR3 amino acids: CASSESFGGFGINYGYTF. The CDR3 DNA follows: TGTGCCAGCAGTGAAAGCTTCGGGGGGTTTGGAATTAACTATGGCTACACCTTC.

This chain links TRBV29-1 with TRBJ2-3; D is possibly TRBD2 (6 bases). Trimming shortened V by 0 bases and J by 2 bases, and 15 bases separated the two germline ends. Germline lookup yields CDR1 SQVTM and CDR2 ANQGSEA. CDR3 length equals 16 residues. The chain's CDR3 is CSVEDPDSGNTDTQYF. The CDR3 nucleotides read TGCAGCGTTGAAGATCCGGATAGCGGAAACACAGATACGCAGTATTTT.

The chain has TRBV4-1 and TRBJ2-7; 10 bases agree with TRBD2. The germline gives CDR1 MGHRA, CDR2 YSYEKL. V lost 4 bases to trimming and J lost 1 base; unmatched junction nucleotides: 13. The CDR3 is 18 amino acids. Written as DNA, the CDR3 is TGCGCCAGCAGCCTTACCACCCCCTCTAGCGGGAGTTCCTACGAGCAGTACTTC. Translation: CASSLTTPSSGSSYEQYF.

The chain has TRBV12-5 and TRBJ1-1, with D perhaps matching TRBD1 (6 bases). The CDR3 is 14 residues long. CDR1 and CDR2 from the germline V gene are LGHNT and FRNRAP. V lost 1 base and J 4 bases, leaving 10 bases between the germline ends. The chain's CDR3 is CASGLDRVGTEAFF. CDR3 nucleotide sequence: TGTGCTAGTGGTTTGGACAGGGTGGGCACTGAAGCTTTCTTT.

The chain uses TRBV4-1 and TRBJ2-7, with D perhaps assigned TRBD1 or TRBD2 (5 bases each). V was pared by 2 bases and J by 2 bases, with 13 bases between. The CDR3 length is 15 residues. The germline gives CDR1 MGHRA, CDR2 YSYEKL. The CDR3, as DNA: TGCGCCAGCAGCCAAAATAGGGGACCCACCTACGAGCAGTACTTC. Translated: CASSQNRGPTYEQYF.

The V gene is TRBV4-1, the J gene TRBJ2-4; D remains unclear. V lost 4 bases and J lost 7, with 14 bases in between. CDR3 length: 14 residues. Germline-derived CDR1 and CDR2 are MGHRA and YSYEKL. As DNA, the CDR3 is TGCGCCAGCAGCCCATCGCCGGCCGGGAACATTCAGTACTTC. Amino acids: CASSPSPAGNIQYF.

The rearrangement links TRBV4-1 to TRBJ2-7; 7 bases map to TRBD2. V was clipped by 1 base and J by 4 bases; unmatched bases: 7. Per the germline V gene, CDR1 is MGHRA and CDR2 is YSYEKL. The CDR3 contains 15 residues. The CDR3 DNA reads TGCGCCAGCAGCCAAGCGGGAGCGGGAATATACGAGCAGTACTTC. It translates to CASSQAGAGIYEQYF.

The chain joins TRBV9 to TRBJ2-5, with 8 bases that match TRBD2. The CDR3 is 15 amino acids. Unmatched junction bases numbered 4, after V lost 0 bases and J lost 3 bases. CDR1 is SGDLS and CDR2 is YYNGEE in the germline V gene. As DNA, the CDR3 is TGTGCCAGCAGCGTAGCGGGAGGGCCCGAAGAGACCCAGTACTTC. It translates to CASSVAGGPEETQYF. Full variable domain (rest looked up from reference TRBV9 and TRBJ2-5): DSGVTQTPKHLITATGQRVTLRCSPRSGDLSVYWYQQSLDQGLQFLIQYYNGEERAKGNILERFSAQQFPDLHSELNLSSLELGDSALYFCASSVAGGPEETQYFGPGTRLLVL.

Turning to this clone: It is unclear where the CDR3 begins or ends on the DNA, so no DNA is shown, and the CDR3 is as TCRdb lists it. The chain combines TRBV7-6 with TRBJ2-2; the D call in the table, TRBD2, was not verified against the DNA. Including both end residues, the CDR3 is 16 amino acids long. Germline V lookup: CDR1 SGHVS, CDR2 FNYEAQ. The chain's CDR3 is CASSFLWAGVPGELFF.

V gene TRBV9 combines with J gene TRBJ1-2; no firm D call. V was shortened by 0 bases and J by 12 bases, with 9 bases between the two germline ends. Germline V lookup: CDR1 SGDLS, CDR2 YYNGEE. There are 11 residues in the CDR3. CDR3 sequence (DNA): TGTGCCAGCAGCGTAGGGACCCACCACACCTTC. It codes for CASSVGTHHTF.

The chain joins TRBV11-2 to TRBJ2-7; 7 bases line up with TRBD1. Germline V gives CDR1 SGHAT, CDR2 FQNNGV. With V trimmed by 5 bases and J by 2 bases, 3 bases remained unmatched. CDR3 length: 13 amino acids. The CDR3 protein is CASSVGTAYEQYF. CDR3 DNA sequence: TGTGCCAGCAGCGTCGGGACAGCCTACGAGCAGTACTTC.

V is TRBV7-9 and J is TRBJ1-2; D ambiguous. The CDR3 is 15 residues long. From germline, CDR1 is SEHNR and CDR2 FQNEAQ (reference sequence). With 2 bases removed from V and 8 bases from J, the gap between germline ends came to 18 bases. CDR3 residues: CASSLSSGSTEGYTF. CDR3 in DNA: TGTGCCAGCAGCTTAAGTTCCGGCAGTACGGAAGGCTACACCTTC.

The chain uses TRBV27 and TRBJ2-7; D not certain. This CDR3 spans 16 amino acids. V was shortened by 0 bases and J by 1 base, with 13 bases between the two germline ends. Germline CDR1 is MNHEY and CDR2 is SMNVEV (reference sequence). The CDR3 DNA sequence: TGTGCCAGCAGTTTATCTCCTCCGCCGCGTTCCTACGAGCAGTACTTC. Translation: CASSLSPPPRSYEQYF.

Note on this clone: Other DNA variants within this sample encode the same CDR3. The gene calls are TRBV28 and TRBJ2-7; no definite D call. V was pared by 1 base and J by 3 bases, with 10 bases between. Germline CDR1 and CDR2: MDHEN and SYDVKM. The CDR3 is 14 residues long. The CDR3 nucleotides read TGTGCCAGCAGTTTATTTTCAGGCCACTACGAGCAGTACTTC. Amino acids: CASSLFSGHYEQYF. Looking up the rest from reference TRBV28 and TRBJ2-7 gives the full variable domain: DVKVTQSSRYLVKRTGEKVFLECVQDMDHENMFWYRQDPGLGLRLIYFSYDVKMKEKGDIPEGYSVSREKKERFSLILESASTNQTSMYLCASSLFSGHYEQYFGPGTRLTVT.

The chain combines TRBV7-9 with TRBJ2-5; D possibly matches TRBD1 or TRBD2 (5 bases each). CDR1 SEHNR and CDR2 FQNEAQ come from the germline V gene (reference sequence). V was pared by 5 bases and J by 3 bases, with 10 bases between. This CDR3 has 13 residues. The CDR3 DNA sequence: TGTGCCAGCAGCCGAGGGACGAAAGAGACCCAGTACTTC. Translated: CASSRGTKETQYF.